This is a list of T cell receptor beta chains from one sample in a study of blood T cell repertoires in COVID-19. Some clones are missing from TCRdb's copy, which holds only in-frame ones; the method was immunoSEQ multiplex PCR. The sample holds about 210,000 clones, roughly 80% seen once. The sequenced sample was peripheral blood. The receptors here all came from a woman aged 80 or over with COVID-19, enrolled during active disease. The CDR3 runs from the conserved cysteine through the conserved F or W. The order of the fields is clone size, V gene, D gene, J gene, CDR3 DNA, CDR3 protein. A D gene is named only where the DNA matches it firmly. Part of the rows lack a size; the others show once, few, many or a class for expanded clones.

clone size: -
V gene: TRBV5-1
D gene: -
J gene: TRBJ1-1
CDR3 DNA: TGCGCCAGCAGCTTGGGGACGGGAGCCACTGAAGCTTTCTTT
CDR3 protein: CASSLGTGATEAFF

clone size: -
V gene: TRBV3-1/TRBV3-2
D gene: TRBD1
J gene: TRBJ2-7
CDR3 DNA: TGTGCCAGCAGCCCCATGGACAGGGGGCCTCACGAGCAGTACTTC
CDR3 protein: CASSPMDRGPHEQYF

clone size: -
V gene: TRBV4-2
D gene: -
J gene: TRBJ1-1
CDR3 DNA: TGTGCCAGCAGCCAAGACCTTTGGGGCAGCCTTGAGGCTTTCTTT
CDR3 protein: CASSQDLWGSLEAFF

clone size: -
V gene: TRBV28
D gene: TRBD1
J gene: TRBJ1-2
CDR3 DNA: TGTGCCAGCAGTAGGACAGGGCCCCTCTATGGCTACACCTTC
CDR3 protein: CASSRTGPLYGYTF

clone size: -
V gene: TRBV18
D gene: TRBD1
J gene: TRBJ1-1
CDR3 DNA: TGTGCCAGCTCACCCGCGACAGGGGGGAACACTGAAGCTTTCTTT
CDR3 protein: CASSPATGGNTEAFF

clone size: -
V gene: TRBV28
D gene: -
J gene: TRBJ1-3
CDR3 DNA: TGTGCCAGCAGTCCATCTGGAAACACCATATATTTT
CDR3 protein: CASSPSGNTIYF

clone size: -
V gene: TRBV9
D gene: TRBD2
J gene: TRBJ2-5
CDR3 DNA: TGTGCCAGCAGCGTAGAAGGTAATAGCGGGTTGGAGACCCAGTACTTC
CDR3 protein: CASSVEGNSGLETQYF

clone size: -
V gene: TRBV29-1
D gene: -
J gene: TRBJ2-5
CDR3 DNA: TGCAGCGTTGCGGCGGGGCAAGAGACCCAGTACTTC
CDR3 protein: CSVAAGQETQYF

clone size: -
V gene: TRBV13
D gene: TRBD1
J gene: TRBJ1-1
CDR3 DNA: TGTGCCAGCAGCTTAGGAGCAGGGGGCACTGAAGCTTTCTTT
CDR3 protein: CASSLGAGGTEAFF

clone size: -
V gene: TRBV2
D gene: -
J gene: TRBJ2-1
CDR3 DNA: TGTGCCAGCAGTGACCCCAGCTCCTACAATGAGCAGTTCTTC
CDR3 protein: CASSDPSSYNEQFF

clone size: few
V gene: TRBV4-2
D gene: -
J gene: TRBJ2-6
CDR3 DNA: TGTGCCAGCAGCCCGCAAGCGGCCAGCTCTGGGGCCAACGTCCTGACTTTC
CDR3 protein: CASSPQAASSGANVLTF

clone size: -
V gene: TRBV19
D gene: -
J gene: TRBJ2-3
CDR3 DNA: TGTGCCAGTAGTCAAGGGACTCGGGGCGGTACGCAGTATTTT
CDR3 protein: CASSQGTRGGTQYF

clone size: -
V gene: TRBV5-1
D gene: -
J gene: TRBJ1-2
CDR3 DNA: TGCGCCAGCAGCTTGGCCGACAGCCTCTATGGCTACACCTTC
CDR3 protein: CASSLADSLYGYTF

clone size: -
V gene: TRBV19
D gene: -
J gene: TRBJ1-4
CDR3 DNA: TGTGCCAGTCACGGCGTTGACAGGCCCCGGGGTGAAAAACTGTTTTTT
CDR3 protein: CASHGVDRPRGEKLFF

clone size: -
V gene: TRBV10-3
D gene: TRBD2
J gene: TRBJ2-7
CDR3 DNA: TGTGCCTCGGGAGGCGGGGGGGGCTACGAGCAGTACTTC
CDR3 protein: CASGGGGGYEQYF

clone size: -
V gene: TRBV5-1
D gene: TRBD1
J gene: TRBJ2-2
CDR3 DNA: TGCGCCAGCAGCTTAGGGACAGGGACCACCGGGGAGCTGTTTTTT
CDR3 protein: CASSLGTGTTGELFF

clone size: -
V gene: TRBV7-3
D gene: -
J gene: TRBJ2-2
CDR3 DNA: TGTGCCATCCAGGGAAGCACCGGGGAGCTGTTTTTT
CDR3 protein: CAIQGSTGELFF

clone size: -
V gene: TRBV11-1
D gene: -
J gene: TRBJ1-2
CDR3 DNA: TGTGCCAGCAGCACGAAACTTGAGGGTTCCGCCGGTTACACCTTC
CDR3 protein: CASSTKLEGSAGYTF

clone size: -
V gene: TRBV7-8
D gene: -
J gene: TRBJ1-2
CDR3 DNA: TGTGCCAGCAGCTTAAAATCCATTGACACCAACTATGGCTACACCTTC
CDR3 protein: CASSLKSIDTNYGYTF

clone size: once
V gene: TRBV19
D gene: -
J gene: TRBJ1-3
CDR3 DNA: TGTGCCAGTAGCTACAGGCACTCTGGAAACACCATATATTTT
CDR3 protein: CASSYRHSGNTIYF

clone size: once
V gene: TRBV3-1/TRBV3-2
D gene: TRBD1
J gene: TRBJ2-1
CDR3 DNA: TGTGCCAGCAGCTCGACAGGGTTCGAGCAGTTCTTC
CDR3 protein: CASSSTGFEQFF

clone size: few
V gene: TRBV19
D gene: -
J gene: TRBJ1-2
CDR3 DNA: TGTGCCAGTAGAACTATCGGTGGCTACACCTTC
CDR3 protein: CASRTIGGYTF

clone size: -
V gene: TRBV5-1
D gene: TRBD2
J gene: TRBJ2-7
CDR3 DNA: TGCGCCAGCAGCTTGGGTAGCGGGGGAGATAGTTACTACGAGCAGTACTTC
CDR3 protein: CASSLGSGGDSYYEQYF

clone size: -
V gene: TRBV6-5
D gene: -
J gene: TRBJ1-3
CDR3 DNA: TGTGCCAGCAGTCGTACAGGGACGGGAAACACCATATATTTT
CDR3 protein: CASSRTGTGNTIYF

clone size: -
V gene: TRBV7-8
D gene: -
J gene: TRBJ1-4
CDR3 DNA: TGTGCCAGCATACCACGCGGGGGGCCAGCAACTAATGAAAAACTGTTTTTT
CDR3 protein: CASIPRGGPATNEKLFF

clone size: -
V gene: TRBV7-9
D gene: TRBD2
J gene: TRBJ2-5
CDR3 DNA: TGTGCCAGCAGGGCCCTAACCGGGACTAGCGGGGAGACCCAGTACTTC
CDR3 protein: CASRALTGTSGETQYF

clone size: -
V gene: TRBV30
D gene: TRBD1
J gene: TRBJ2-7
CDR3 DNA: TGTGCCTGGAGACCCCGGGACAGGGAGAACTACGAGCAGTACTTC
CDR3 protein: CAWRPRDRENYEQYF

clone size: few
V gene: TRBV24-1
D gene: -
J gene: TRBJ1-5
CDR3 DNA: TGTGCCACCAGTGATCGGTGGGGCGATCAGCCCCAGCATTTT
CDR3 protein: CATSDRWGDQPQHF

clone size: -
V gene: TRBV7-9
D gene: TRBD1
J gene: TRBJ1-1
CDR3 DNA: TGTGCCAGCACCCTTGGGGACAGGAACACTGAAGCTTTCTTT
CDR3 protein: CASTLGDRNTEAFF

clone size: -
V gene: TRBV28
D gene: -
J gene: TRBJ1-4
CDR3 DNA: TGTGCCAGCAGTTTCCTCGGGACAGAAAAACTGTTTTTT
CDR3 protein: CASSFLGTEKLFF

clone size: -
V gene: TRBV7-8
D gene: -
J gene: TRBJ2-5
CDR3 DNA: TGTGCCAGCAGCCCCCTAGCCCACCAAGAGACCCAGTACTTC
CDR3 protein: CASSPLAHQETQYF

clone size: -
V gene: TRBV19
D gene: -
J gene: TRBJ1-5
CDR3 DNA: TGTGCCAGCACACACAGGGTACGCAATCAGCCCCAGCATTTT
CDR3 protein: CASTHRVRNQPQHF

clone size: -
V gene: TRBV5-4
D gene: -
J gene: TRBJ2-5
CDR3 DNA: TGTGCCAGCAGCTTCCCAGGGTTGGTCCAAGAGACCCAGTACTTC
CDR3 protein: CASSFPGLVQETQYF

clone size: -
V gene: TRBV5-1
D gene: TRBD1
J gene: TRBJ1-2
CDR3 DNA: TGCGCCAGCAGCCACAGACCACAGGGGGCTAGGCTACCAAGCTATGGCTACACCTTC
CDR3 protein: CASSHRPQGARLPSYGYTF

clone size: -
V gene: TRBV18
D gene: -
J gene: TRBJ2-5
CDR3 DNA: TGTGCCAGCTCACCACCAGGGGCCCCCGAGACCCAGTACTTC
CDR3 protein: CASSPPGAPETQYF

clone size: once
V gene: TRBV20-1
D gene: TRBD1
J gene: TRBJ1-1
CDR3 DNA: TGCAGTGCTAGTAGACAGGGGACGGGCACTGAAGCTTTCTTT
CDR3 protein: CSASRQGTGTEAFF

clone size: once
V gene: TRBV2
D gene: -
J gene: TRBJ1-2
CDR3 DNA: TGTGCCAGCAGTGGTGAGCGGCCAGGAGGGGGCTACACCTTC
CDR3 protein: CASSGERPGGGYTF

clone size: -
V gene: TRBV19
D gene: TRBD1
J gene: TRBJ1-1
CDR3 DNA: TGTGCCAGTAGGGGACAGTTGAACACTGAAGCTTTCTTT
CDR3 protein: CASRGQLNTEAFF

clone size: -
V gene: TRBV12-3/TRBV12-4
D gene: -
J gene: TRBJ1-3
CDR3 DNA: TGTGCCAGCAGTCCCACTGGAAACACCATATATTTT
CDR3 protein: CASSPTGNTIYF

clone size: once
V gene: TRBV27
D gene: TRBD1
J gene: TRBJ1-5
CDR3 DNA: TGTGCCAGCAGTATGGGGACAGGTACCCTCAATCAGCCCCAGCATTTT
CDR3 protein: CASSMGTGTLNQPQHF

clone size: -
V gene: TRBV28
D gene: TRBD2
J gene: TRBJ2-5
CDR3 DNA: TGTGCCAGCAGTTTAGGGAGGGTAGAGACCCAGTACTTC
CDR3 protein: CASSLGRVETQYF

clone size: -
V gene: TRBV5-1
D gene: -
J gene: TRBJ1-6
CDR3 DNA: TGCGCCAGCAGCTTGGCCACAGGGTATAATTCACCCCTCCACTTT
CDR3 protein: CASSLATGYNSPLHF

clone size: -
V gene: TRBV19
D gene: TRBD1
J gene: TRBJ2-7
CDR3 DNA: TGTGCCAGTAGCAAACAGGGGGTTTCCTACGAGCAGTACTTC
CDR3 protein: CASSKQGVSYEQYF

clone size: -
V gene: TRBV5-1
D gene: -
J gene: TRBJ1-1
CDR3 DNA: TGCGCCAGCAGCTTGGGCGTACTGAACACTGAAGCTTTCTTT
CDR3 protein: CASSLGVLNTEAFF

clone size: -
V gene: TRBV6-5
D gene: TRBD2
J gene: TRBJ2-7
CDR3 DNA: TGTGCCAGCAGAGCCGGGACTAGCGGCTCCTACGAGCAGTACTTC
CDR3 protein: CASRAGTSGSYEQYF